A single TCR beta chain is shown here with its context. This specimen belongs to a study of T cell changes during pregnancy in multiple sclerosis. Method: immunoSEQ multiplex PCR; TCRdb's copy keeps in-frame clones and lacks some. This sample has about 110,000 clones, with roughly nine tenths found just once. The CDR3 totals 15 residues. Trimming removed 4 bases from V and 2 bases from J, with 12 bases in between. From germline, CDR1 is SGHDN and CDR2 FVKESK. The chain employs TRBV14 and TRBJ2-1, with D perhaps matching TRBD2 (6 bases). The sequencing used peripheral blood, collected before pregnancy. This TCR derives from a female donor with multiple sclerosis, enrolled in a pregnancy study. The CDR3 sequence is CASSLSGFTYNEQFF. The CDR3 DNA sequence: TGTGCCAGCAGCCTCAGCGGGTTCACCTACAATGAGCAGTTCTTC.